The 30 T cell receptor beta chains below were found in one sample sequenced in a study of early T cells in non-severe SARS-CoV-2 infection. A single record per CDR3 protein comes from TCRdb applying MiXCR to the 5' RACE reads. This table holds roughly 65,000 distinct CDR3 sequences, about a tenth found once. The sequenced sample was whole blood. These receptors were collected from an adult who was a healthcare worker with PCR-confirmed SARS-CoV-2 infection or an uninfected control (not recorded which).

The chain links TRBV11-2 to TRBJ2-3, with 9 bases fitting TRBD2. The CDR3 has 19 residues. The V and J ends lost 6 bases and 1 base, in that order; junction bases with no gene match: 17. Germline assignment: CDR1 SGHAT and CDR2 FQNNGV. The CDR3 DNA is TGTGCCAGCAGTATGACCGGGACTAGCTGGGCGTTGGGCACAGATACGCAGTATTTT. This gives the protein CASSMTGTSWALGTDTQYF.

The CDR3 DNA reads as TGCAGCGTTCAGGGACTGCAACACAATGAGCAGTTCTTC. Translated, it gives CSVQGLQHNEQFF. J is TRBJ2-1 and V is TRBV29-1, with D perhaps matching TRBD2 (6 bases). The CDR3 totals 13 residues. V lost 5 bases and J lost 5, with 13 bases in between. CDR1 is SQVTM, CDR2 ANQGSEA, per germline.

V is TRBV29-1 and J is TRBJ2-2, with TRBD2 as a possible D gene (6 bases). This CDR3 spans 14 amino acids. Looked up from germline, CDR1 is SQVTM and CDR2 is ANQGSEA. Between the trimmed V and J ends, which lost 6 bases and 2 bases, there was a span of 13 bases. DNA for the CDR3: TGCAGCGTGCTCACTAGCCTTAACACCGGGGAGCTGTTTTTT. It is translated as CSVLTSLNTGELFF.

This clonotype was observed a few times. The chain is built from TRBV6-5 and TRBJ2-7; 7 nucleotides align to TRBD2. Germline V gene data show CDR1 as MNHEY and CDR2 as SVGAGI. This CDR3 contains 13 residues. J lost 7 bases, V lost 6 bases, and 9 bases had no gene match. CDR3 protein: CASRNPSGTEQYF. The CDR3 bases are TGTGCCAGCAGAAATCCTAGCGGAACAGAGCAGTACTTC.

CDR3 coding DNA: TGTGCCAGCAGCTTTACTAGCGCCAATCTATCTCCCTACGAGCAGTACTTC. It yields the protein CASSFTSANLSPYEQYF. The chain links TRBV7-2 to TRBJ2-7; 7 bases fit TRBD2. V dropped 3 bases and J dropped 2; count of bases not matched to a gene: 13. The CDR3 runs to 17 residues. Per the germline V gene, CDR1 is SGHTA and CDR2 is FQGNSA.

V usage is TRBV6-6 and J usage is TRBJ1-2; D might be TRBD1 (5 bases). Trimming cost V 4 bases and J 4 bases, with 13 bases left between them. CDR1 and CDR2 (germline): MNHNY, SVGAGI (reference sequence). The CDR3 contains 14 residues. The CDR3 is CASSSQGPLYGYTF. In DNA, the CDR3 is TGTGCCAGCAGTTCCCAGGGTCCCCTCTATGGCTACACCTTC.

This clonotype came up many times. The chain links TRBV27 to TRBJ1-5, with 7 bases matching TRBD1. There are 17 residues in the CDR3. CDR1 and CDR2 (germline): MNHEY, SMNVEV (reference sequence). V trimming: 6 bases; J trimming: 4 bases; junction bases outside the gene matches: 15. CDR3 bases: TGTGCCAGCAGCCCTTCCGGGACAGCCTTAGCAAATCAGCCCCAGCATTTT. Protein: CASSPSGTALANQPQHF.

J is TRBJ2-2 and V is TRBV2, with 12 bases aligning to TRBD1. The CDR3 totals 17 residues. CDR1 and CDR2 from the germline V gene are SNHLY and FYNNEI. V dropped 4 bases and J dropped 4; count of bases not matched to a gene: 7. The CDR3 region is CASSVGTGGPGTGELFF. The CDR3 DNA sequence: TGTGCCAGCAGTGTTGGGACAGGGGGCCCGGGCACCGGGGAGCTGTTTTTT.

This clonotype was counted ten times or more. The chain has TRBV5-5 and TRBJ1-2; D is perhaps TRBD1 (6 bases). The germline V and J ends were trimmed by 6 bases and 4 bases, with 19 bases remaining between them. The CDR3 has 15 residues. Germline V gives CDR1 SGHKS, CDR2 YYEKEE (reference sequence). CDR3 nucleotides: TGTGCCAGCACGCTCCTGGACAGTAGGGTCTATGGCTACACCTTC. Translated: CASTLLDSRVYGYTF.

This clonotype was seen repeatedly, ten times or more. The J gene is TRBJ2-5, the V gene TRBV12-3 or TRBV12-4; D may match TRBD1 or TRBD2 (5 bases each). The length of the CDR3 is 13 residues. The V end lost 5 bases, the J end lost 4 bases, and 11 bases lay between the germline ends. CDR3 DNA: TGTGCCAGCAGTCCCCCGAGGGGAGAGACCCAGTACTTC. This sequence encodes CASSPPRGETQYF.

This clonotype came up many times. The chain couples TRBV7-8 to TRBJ2-1, with D maybe TRBD2 (5 bases). Germline values: CDR1 SGHVS, CDR2 FQNEAQ. Deletions cut 11 bases from V and 2 bases from J, with 10 bases between. This CDR3 has 12 residues. CDR3 in DNA: TGTGCCGTAGCGCTTACCTACAATGAGCAGTTCTTC. Protein product: CAVALTYNEQFF.

This clonotype was seen a few times. The gene calls are TRBV4-2 and TRBJ2-2, with D unresolved. From germline, CDR1 is LGHNA and CDR2 YNFKEQ. V shed 0 bases and J shed 3 bases, with 8 bases lying between them. This CDR3 is 15 amino acids long. The CDR3 sequence: CASSQEGLYTGELFF. The CDR3 DNA is TGTGCCAGCAGCCAAGAAGGGCTCTACACCGGGGAGCTGTTTTTT.

This clonotype was counted ten times or more. This chain joins TRBV7-2 and TRBJ1-6; a possible D gene is TRBD1 (5 bases). V dropped 1 base and J dropped 9 bases, with 16 bases sitting between them. From germline, CDR1 is SGHTA and CDR2 FQGNSA. The CDR3 is made up of 16 amino acids. The CDR3 protein is CASSLGLGRGGSPLHF. CDR3 DNA sequence: TGTGCCAGCAGCTTAGGATTGGGGAGGGGAGGTTCACCCCTCCACTTT.

This clonotype was seen a handful of times. J is TRBJ2-7 and V is TRBV19; D gene uncertain. Between the trimmed V and J ends, which lost 3 bases and 0 bases, there was a span of 9 bases. The CDR3 spans 14 residues. Germline-derived CDR1 and CDR2 are LNHDA and SQIVND (reference sequence). The CDR3 DNA reads TGTGCCAGTAGTATTGGGCCGAGCTCCTACGAGCAGTACTTC. This codes for CASSIGPSSYEQYF.

This chain links TRBV7-3 with TRBJ1-5; D might be TRBD1 (5 bases). Trimming cost V 3 bases and J 3 bases, with 9 bases left between them. CDR1 SGHTA and CDR2 FQGTGA come from the germline V gene. The CDR3 runs 14 residues. In nucleotides, the CDR3 is TGTGCCAGCAGCTTGACAGAGTTCAATCAGCCCCAGCATTTT. Protein sequence: CASSLTEFNQPQHF.

This chain joins TRBV3-1 and TRBJ1-2, with TRBD1 matching 7 bases. CDR3 size: 13 residues. CDR1 is LGHDT, CDR2 YNNKEL, per germline (reference sequence). J lost 3 bases, V lost 3 bases, and 1 base had no gene match. This chain's CDR3 is CASSHGTDYGYTF. In DNA form, the CDR3 reads TGTGCCAGCAGCCACGGGACAGACTATGGCTACACCTTC. The variable domain in full, with the rest retrieved from reference TRBV3-1 and TRBJ1-2, is DTAVSQTPKYLVTQMGNDKSIKCEQNLGHDTMYWYKQDSKKFLKIMFSYNNKELIINETVPNRFSPKSPDKAHLNLHINSLELGDSAVYFCASSHGTDYGYTFGSGTRLTVV.

This clonotype was observed many times. The chain is built from TRBV28 and TRBJ2-5, with D unclear. This CDR3 contains 12 residues. CDR1 is MDHEN and CDR2 is SYDVKM in the germline V gene. Trimming shortened V by 3 bases and J by 5 bases, and 7 bases separated the two germline ends. The CDR3 loop is CASSFGWETQYF. The CDR3 coding sequence is TGTGCCAGCAGTTTTGGGTGGGAGACCCAGTACTTC.

CDR3 loop: CASSTGILNEQFF. CDR3 nucleotide sequence: TGTGCCAGCAGCACCGGGATCCTCAATGAGCAGTTCTTC. The rearrangement joins TRBV11-3 to TRBJ2-1, with a possible D match to TRBD2 (5 bases). V was clipped by 5 bases and J by 6 bases, with 11 bases between them. Germline loops: CDR1 SGHNT, CDR2 YENEEA. The CDR3 length is 13 residues.

This clonotype appeared many times. The V gene is TRBV29-1, the J gene TRBJ2-5; D perhaps matches TRBD1 (6 bases). The CDR3 length is 12 residues. V lost 4 bases and J 5 bases, leaving 11 bases between the germline ends. Germline V gene sequence: CDR1 SQVTM, CDR2 ANQGSEA. As DNA, the CDR3 is TGCAGCGTTGTGTTGGGGGCCGAGACCCAGTACTTC. The encoded protein is CSVVLGAETQYF. Full variable domain (remainder filled in from reference TRBV29-1 and TRBJ2-5): SAVISQKPSRDICQRGTSLTIQCQVDSQVTMMFWYRQQPGQSLTLIATANQGSEATYESGFVIDKFPISRPNLTFSTLTVSNMSPEDSSIYLCSVVLGAETQYFGPGTRLLVL.

The chain employs TRBV28 and TRBJ2-1, with TRBD2 matching over 7 bases. Per germline, CDR1 MDHEN and CDR2 SYDVKM. The CDR3 contains 12 residues. Losses at the gene ends were 3 bases for V and 13 bases for J; bases not matched to a gene: 6. CDR3 nucleotides: TGTGCCAGCAGTTTCGTCGGGGGGTCACAGTTCTTC. This sequence encodes CASSFVGGSQFF.

This clonotype came up a few times. V is TRBV7-2 and J is TRBJ2-5; 9 nucleotides line up with TRBD2. Germline V gene data show CDR1 as SGHTA and CDR2 as FQGNSA. There are 15 residues in the CDR3. V shed 1 base, J shed 5 bases, and the junction held 5 bases outside the gene matches. The CDR3 nucleotides are TGTGCCAGCAGCTTAGACTGGCTAGCGGGGGAGACCCAGTACTTC. It is translated as CASSLDWLAGETQYF. The complete variable domain, with remaining parts taken from reference TRBV7-2 and TRBJ2-5, reads GAGVSQSPSNKVTEKGKDVELRCDPISGHTALYWYRQSLGQGLEFLIYFQGNSAPDKSGLPSDRFSAERTGGSVSTLTIQRTQQEDSAVYLCASSLDWLAGETQYFGPGTRLLVL.

By proportion, this clonotype is medium-sized (0.01 to 0.1%). The chain employs TRBV12-3 or TRBV12-4 and TRBJ2-1, with 9 bases identical to TRBD2. CDR3 length: 15 amino acids. Unmatched junction bases numbered 10, after V lost 6 bases and J lost 7 bases. The CDR3 is CASRYIAGAWNEQFF. The CDR3 DNA follows: TGTGCCAGCAGATATATAGCGGGGGCCTGGAATGAGCAGTTCTTC.

The rearrangement uses TRBV7-9 and TRBJ1-1; 8 bases are shared with TRBD1. The CDR3 covers 15 residues. Per germline, CDR1 SEHNR and CDR2 FQNEAQ (reference sequence). The V and J ends lost 4 bases and 5 bases, in that order; junction bases with no gene match: 9. This CDR3 is CASSSRVRGRTEAFF. CDR3 bases: TGTGCCAGCAGCTCCCGGGTCAGGGGGCGGACTGAAGCTTTCTTT.

The chain couples TRBV19 to TRBJ2-6; the D gene is possibly TRBD2 (6 bases). CDR1 LNHDA and CDR2 SQIVND come from the germline V gene (reference sequence). The V end was cut by 9 bases, the J end by 4 bases, with 13 bases between. The CDR3 has 14 amino acids. The CDR3 sequence is CASTGGTGANVLTF. In DNA form, the CDR3 reads TGTGCCAGCACCGGGGGAACAGGGGCCAACGTCCTGACTTTC.

This clonotype has only a few counts. The J gene is TRBJ2-2, the V gene TRBV7-9; D is tentatively TRBD1 or TRBD2 (6 bases each). This CDR3 comprises 16 residues. Germline CDR1 is SEHNR and CDR2 is FQNEAQ (reference sequence). Trimming pared 5 bases from V and 4 bases from J, leaving 17 bases between. The CDR3 loop reads CASSGPGGAGTGELFF. The CDR3 coding sequence is TGTGCCAGCAGCGGTCCCGGGGGCGCGGGCACCGGGGAGCTGTTTTTT.

This clonotype was counted only a few times. The gene calls are TRBV12-3 or TRBV12-4 and TRBJ2-2; D is ambiguous. The germline V and J ends were trimmed by 10 bases and 2 bases, with 11 bases remaining between them. The CDR3 covers 13 residues. CDR3 nucleotides: TGTGCCACCCTAGACATTAACACCGGGGAGCTGTTTTTT. Its translation: CATLDINTGELFF.

The V call is TRBV20-1, the J call TRBJ2-2, with D unclear. V lost 5 bases and J 1 base, leaving 11 bases between the germline ends. CDR1 and CDR2 (germline): DFQATT, SNEGSKA (reference sequence). The CDR3 runs to 14 residues. The CDR3 DNA reads as TGCAGTGCTGCCCGGGTCTTGAACACCGGGGAGCTGTTTTTT. Its protein product is CSAARVLNTGELFF.

In its sample, this clonotype was seen a few times. V gene TRBV14 combines with J gene TRBJ2-3; 9 nucleotides match TRBD2. The V and J ends lost 5 bases and 14 bases, in that order; junction bases with no gene match: 5. Germline CDR1 SGHDN, CDR2 FVKESK. The CDR3 has 11 residues. The CDR3: CASSVGLALYF. The DNA for the CDR3 is TGTGCCAGCAGCGTGGGACTAGCCCTGTATTTT.

This clonotype was detected a few times. The chain has TRBV18 and TRBJ2-7; tentatively, D is TRBD1 or TRBD2 (5 bases each). The CDR3 length is 14 residues. CDR1 is KGHSH, CDR2 LQKENI, per germline. V was pared by 3 bases and J by 2 bases, with 11 bases between. The CDR3 reads CASSPLREPYEQYF. Here the CDR3 DNA reads TGTGCCAGCTCACCCCTCAGGGAGCCCTACGAGCAGTACTTC.

This chain connects TRBV10-1 to TRBJ2-3; D uncertain. Trimming removed 3 bases at V and 5 bases at J, with 12 bases between. CDR3 length: 14 residues. CDR1 is WNHNN, CDR2 SYGVQD, per germline (reference sequence). The CDR3 here is CASSELLLGDTQYF. The CDR3 DNA is TGCGCCAGCAGTGAACTGCTCCTGGGAGATACGCAGTATTTT.